Following are 8 T cell receptor beta chains from one sample sequenced in a study of blood T cells in healthy people across ages. A second roughly 7 to 11 cycle PCR used barcoded and J-beta primers. Each CDR3 protein is one row after TCRdb ran MiXCR on the 5' RACE reads. The sample comprises 800,000 to 950,000 distinct CDR3 sequences, about 44% of which are singletons, and around an eighth rests with the top ten. The sample taken for sequencing was blood. The receptors derive from a man aged 25-45 years in good health.

The rearrangement links TRBV29-1 to TRBJ2-1; no definite D call. The CDR3 length is 13 residues. Per the germline V gene, CDR1 is SQVTM and CDR2 is ANQGSEA. V was shortened by 5 bases and J by 5 bases, with 13 bases between the two germline ends. The CDR3 loop is CSVPAGGDNEQFF. In nucleotides, the CDR3 is TGCAGCGTTCCAGCTGGCGGAGACAATGAGCAGTTCTTC.

The gene calls are TRBV3-1 and TRBJ2-7; D uncertain. Germline CDR1 is LGHDT and CDR2 is YNNKEL (reference sequence). V lost 4 bases and J lost 0, with 13 bases in between. The CDR3 is 15 residues long. This CDR3 is CASSLQRTGSYEQYF. CDR3 nucleotides: TGTGCCAGCAGCCTACAGAGGACCGGCTCCTACGAGCAGTACTTC.

The chain carries TRBV4-1 and TRBJ2-5, with 10 bases fitting TRBD2. The CDR3 covers 17 residues. J gave up 1 base and V 6 bases, and 11 bases lay outside the gene matches. Germline V lookup: CDR1 MGHRA, CDR2 YSYEKL. Here the CDR3 DNA reads TGCGCCAGCAGTCGTATCTTTTTAGCGGGGGGCCAAGAGACCCAGTACTTC. It translates to CASSRIFLAGGQETQYF.

This clonotype has a handful of counts. The rearrangement uses TRBV6-2 or TRBV6-3 and TRBJ2-5; perhaps TRBD2 as D (6 bases). Matching the DNA end better, TRBJ2-7 makes the J call doubtful. CDR1 is MNHEY and CDR2 is SVGEGT in the germline V gene. This CDR3 is built from 13 residues. In nucleotides, the CDR3 is TGTGCCAGCTCGAGGGCCGGAGGGGACGAGCAGTACTTC. It codes for CASSRAGGDEQYF.

This rearrangement joins TRBV12-3 or TRBV12-4 to TRBJ2-7, with D maybe TRBD1 (6 bases). V was cut by 9 bases and J by 4 bases, with 16 bases left in between. The CDR3 covers 13 residues. The CDR3 spells CASSGTRLYEQYF. CDR3 nucleotide sequence: TGTGCCAGTTCCGGGACACGACTATACGAGCAGTACTTC.

This clonotype was picked up a small number of times. J is TRBJ2-1 and V is TRBV24-1; 7 bases align to TRBD2. Germline V gene lookup returns CDR1 KGHDR and CDR2 SFDVKD. The V segment lost 10 bases and the J segment 6 bases; nucleotides outside the gene matches: 14. The CDR3 contains 15 residues. CDR3: CATLHGGYIINEQFF. The DNA of the CDR3 is TGTGCCACACTCCACGGGGGGTACATTATCAATGAGCAGTTCTTC.

V is TRBV27 and J is TRBJ2-1; D gene uncertain. Germline CDR1 is MNHEY and CDR2 is SMNVEV (reference sequence). The CDR3 runs 16 residues. V was cut by 2 bases and J by 2 bases, with 13 bases left in between. CDR3 protein: CASSLGTGRAYNEQFF. CDR3 nucleotide sequence: TGTGCCAGCAGTTTAGGTACTGGAAGGGCCTACAATGAGCAGTTCTTC.

This clonotype was found a few times. V is TRBV28 and J is TRBJ2-5; 9 nucleotides align to TRBD2. Trimming cost V 8 bases and J 1 base; bases outside gene matches: 5. From germline, CDR1 is MDHEN and CDR2 SYDVKM. The CDR3 loop spans 14 amino acids. The CDR3 DNA is TGTGCCAGCCGCGGGGGGGACTTCCAAGAGACCCAGTACTTC. It codes for CASRGGDFQETQYF.